Below, one T cell receptor (beta chain) is given with its context. Sequenced by immunoSEQ multiplex PCR; TCRdb stores in-frame clones only, minus some. This sample has about 510,000 clones; less than 85% occur once, and the top ten carry approximately 12%. This specimen belongs to a study of shared clonotypes between healthy human individuals. There are 16 residues in the CDR3. Germline V lookup: CDR1 SGHTA, CDR2 FQGTGA. V lost 2 bases and J 0 bases, leaving 11 bases between the germline ends. The rearrangement joins TRBV7-3 to TRBJ2-1; D is unclear. Sequencing was performed on PBMCs. This clonotype originated in a woman between 40 and 50 years old in good health. Some clones in this sample may be carry-over from other donors' samples. CDR3 bases: TGTGCCAGCAGCTTAGCCCCGACGAGCTCCTACAATGAGCAGTTCTTC. Its translation is CASSLAPTSSYNEQFF.